This passage covers 26 T cell receptor beta chains from one sample sequenced in a study of T cell repertoires in cytomegalovirus infection. Using its own MiXCR run on the reads, TCRdb lists one record per CDR3 protein. Found here are approximately 500,000 distinct CDR3 sequences, about 10% of them singletons; the top ten hold around 9.6%. Sequences were obtained from PBMCs. These receptors were collected from a human donor in good health (CMV status not recorded). Some clones in this sample may be carry-over from other donors' samples.

This chain connects TRBV29-1 to TRBJ2-5, with a possible D match to TRBD2 (5 bases). Trimming cost V 6 bases and J 7 bases, with 15 bases left between them. Germline V gene data show CDR1 as SQVTM and CDR2 as ANQGSEA. This CDR3 is built from 12 residues. The CDR3 sequence: CSVLRDSVTQYF. In DNA form, the CDR3 reads TGCAGCGTCCTCCGGGATTCTGTGACCCAGTACTTC.

This clonotype came up many times. The rearrangement uses TRBV12-5 and TRBJ2-5; weak D call: TRBD1 (5 bases). CDR3 length: 15 residues. Deletions cut 1 base from V and 2 bases from J, with 11 bases between. Germline loops: CDR1 LGHNT, CDR2 FRNRAP. CDR3 in amino acids: CASGLGETEQETQYF. CDR3 nucleotide sequence: TGTGCTAGTGGTTTGGGAGAGACAGAACAAGAGACCCAGTACTTC. The variable domain in full, completed from reference TRBV12-5 and TRBJ2-5, reads DARVTQTPRHKVTEMGQEVTMRCQPILGHNTVFWYRQTMMQGLELLAYFRNRAPLDDSGMPKDRFSAEMPDATLATLKIQPSEPRDSAVYFCASGLGETEQETQYFGPGTRLLVL.

This clonotype has ten or more counts. The CDR3 DNA sequence: TGTGCCAGCAGCAAGAAGGAGGGTTCGAACACCGGGGAGCTGTTTTTT. Translated: CASSKKEGSNTGELFF. This chain uses TRBV7-2 with TRBJ2-2; D may be TRBD2 (6 bases). Trimming left V 5 bases short and J 0 bases short, with 13 bases between. CDR3 size: 16 residues. Germline values: CDR1 SGHTA, CDR2 FQGNSA.

Many counts were recorded for this clonotype. The gene calls are TRBV20-1 and TRBJ2-5, with 9 bases fitting TRBD2. J was trimmed by 5 bases and V by 2 bases; bases with no gene match: 6. The CDR3 sequence is 14 residues long. Per germline, CDR1 DFQATT and CDR2 SNEGSKA (reference sequence). This CDR3 reads CSARLAGAGETQYF. CDR3 nucleotide sequence: TGCAGTGCTAGATTAGCGGGAGCGGGGGAGACCCAGTACTTC.

This clonotype has ten or more counts. The chain combines TRBV7-9 with TRBJ2-1, with a tentative D call TRBD1 (6 bases). CDR1 is SEHNR and CDR2 is FQNEAQ in the germline V gene (reference sequence). V lost 3 bases and J 8 bases, leaving 14 bases between the germline ends. This CDR3 region has 14 residues. The CDR3 sequence: CASSFPIRGHEQFF. The DNA for the CDR3 is TGTGCCAGCAGCTTTCCCATCAGGGGCCATGAGCAGTTCTTC.

V gene TRBV19 combines with J gene TRBJ1-2, with D maybe TRBD1 (5 bases). The V end lost 3 bases, the J end lost 4 bases, and 9 bases lay between the germline ends. CDR1 is LNHDA, CDR2 SQIVND, per germline (reference sequence). The CDR3 extends over 13 amino acids. CDR3 protein: CASSMGRLYGYTF. The CDR3 DNA follows: TGTGCCAGTAGTATGGGGCGGCTCTATGGCTACACCTTC.

This clonotype turned up a few times. The chain links TRBV6-2 or TRBV6-3 to TRBJ1-1, with 8 nucleotides matching TRBD1. The length of the CDR3 is 17 residues. CDR1 is MNHEY, CDR2 SVGEGT, per germline. Unmatched junction bases numbered 10, after V lost 4 bases and J lost 0 bases. For the CDR3, the DNA is TGTGCCAGCAGTTCACAGGGGGGGAGGCTCATGAACACTGAAGCTTTCTTT. This sequence encodes CASSSQGGRLMNTEAFF.

This clonotype counts as medium-sized. This chain links TRBV7-2 with TRBJ2-3; D gene uncertain. Germline V gene data show CDR1 as SGHTA and CDR2 as FQGNSA. V was trimmed by 5 bases and J by 6 bases, leaving 15 bases between them. The CDR3 is 14 residues long. The CDR3 reads CASSPSASSDTQYF. DNA of the CDR3: TGTGCCAGCAGCCCATCTGCTTCATCGGATACGCAGTATTTT.

This clonotype was detected only a few times. This chain links TRBV20-1 with TRBJ2-7, with D uncertain. Germline loops: CDR1 DFQATT, CDR2 SNEGSKA (reference sequence). The V gene lost 2 bases and the J gene lost 5 bases, with 4 bases spanning the gap. The CDR3 has 10 residues. The CDR3 loop is CSARRNEQYF. CDR3 bases: TGCAGTGCTAGAAGGAACGAGCAGTACTTC.

This clonotype has ten or more counts. The genes are TRBV7-3 and TRBJ2-1; D gene unclear. The germline V gene has CDR1 SGHTA and CDR2 FQGTGA. CDR3 length: 15 amino acids. V was clipped by 5 bases and J by 8 bases, with 19 bases between them. The chain's CDR3 is CASSPPGGDRDEQFF. CDR3 nucleotide sequence: TGTGCCAGCAGCCCCCCAGGCGGAGATCGAGATGAGCAGTTCTTC.

Details on this clonotype: At one end the junction does not follow the germline gene, possibly because of a read error. The genes are TRBV10-3 and TRBJ1-4, with TRBD1 matching 8 bases. The CDR3 spans 15 residues. The germline CDR1 and CDR2 sequences are ENHRY and SYGVKD. The CDR3 nucleotides read TGTGCCACCAGTGAGCGCAGGGGGCCTAATGAAAAACTGTTTTTT. This translates into CATSERRGPNEKLFF.

This clonotype was picked up many times. The rearrangement links TRBV6-1 to TRBJ2-1, with a weak D call TRBD2 (6 bases). V was pared by 3 bases and J by 4 bases, with 19 bases between. Germline-derived CDR1 and CDR2 are MNHNS and SASEGT. CDR3 length equals 17 residues. CDR3 amino acids: CASSEALGGAGYNEQFF. The CDR3, as DNA: TGTGCCAGCAGTGAGGCTTTGGGGGGAGCCGGTTACAATGAGCAGTTCTTC.

This clonotype was seen ten or more times. This chain uses TRBV7-2 with TRBJ2-2; 8 bases map to TRBD2. Germline trimming cut 5 bases from V and 6 bases from J; bases unmatched to any gene: 14. The CDR3 extends over 17 amino acids. CDR1 is SGHTA, CDR2 FQGNSA, per germline. As DNA, the CDR3 is TGTGCCAGCAGCCCCGACCGGGAGGGTACACGCGCCGGGGAGCTGTTTTTT. This codes for CASSPDREGTRAGELFF. The full variable domain, rest sourced from reference TRBV7-2 and TRBJ2-2, is GAGVSQSPSNKVTEKGKDVELRCDPISGHTALYWYRQSLGQGLEFLIYFQGNSAPDKSGLPSDRFSAERTGGSVSTLTIQRTQQEDSAVYLCASSPDREGTRAGELFFGEGSRLTVL.

This sequence joins TRBV14 and TRBJ2-3; perhaps TRBD1 as D (6 bases). Germline CDR1 is SGHDN and CDR2 is FVKESK. The germline V and J ends were trimmed by 4 bases and 2 bases, with 19 bases remaining between them. The CDR3 sequence is 17 residues long. The CDR3 loop reads CASSPWPYPGVTDTQYF. The CDR3 nucleotides read TGTGCCAGCAGCCCTTGGCCCTACCCAGGGGTCACAGATACGCAGTATTTT.

In this sample, this clonotype turned up many times. The chain has TRBV12-3 or TRBV12-4 and TRBJ2-7, with D maybe TRBD1 (5 bases). Trimming removed 8 bases at V and 2 bases at J, with 10 bases between. The CDR3 is 12 amino acids. CDR3 protein: CASGVGPYEQYF. CDR3 nucleotides: TGTGCCAGCGGGGTGGGGCCCTACGAGCAGTACTTC.

This clonotype was observed at least ten times. This chain connects TRBV19 to TRBJ2-1; 7 bases align to TRBD1. Trimming cost V 7 bases and J 5 bases; bases outside gene matches: 5. The CDR3 length is 13 residues. The germline CDR1 and CDR2 sequences are LNHDA and SQIVND (reference sequence). CDR3 residues: CASKGALDNEQFF. CDR3 sequence (DNA): TGTGCCAGTAAGGGGGCGCTGGACAATGAGCAGTTCTTC.

This clonotype was observed many times. The chain uses TRBV7-9 and TRBJ2-7; D is uncertain. Germline values: CDR1 SEHNR, CDR2 FQNEAQ (reference sequence). The CDR3 runs to 13 residues. Trimming removed 2 bases from V and 7 bases from J, with 12 bases in between. CDR3: CASSLSAVREQYF. The CDR3 DNA follows: TGTGCCAGCAGCTTAAGCGCAGTCCGGGAGCAGTACTTC. Supplemented by reference TRBV7-9 and TRBJ2-7, the full variable domain reads DTGVSQNPRHKITKRGQNVTFRCDPISEHNRLYWYRQTLGQGPEFLTYFQNEAQLEKSRLLSDRFSAERPKGSFSTLEIQRTEQGDSAMYLCASSLSAVREQYFGPGTRLTVT.

Many counts were recorded for this clonotype. The chain employs TRBV7-2 and TRBJ2-1; tentatively, D is TRBD2 (5 bases). CDR3 length: 15 residues. The V gene's germline CDR1 is SGHTA and CDR2 FQGNSA. Trimming took off 1 base at V and 8 bases at J, with 15 bases between the two ends. The CDR3 region is CASSLGASSLYEQFF. In DNA, the CDR3 is TGTGCCAGCAGCTTAGGGGCTAGCAGCCTTTATGAGCAGTTCTTC.

This clonotype was observed at least ten times. The chain carries TRBV28 and TRBJ2-4; 7 bases line up with TRBD1. There are 17 residues in the CDR3. J lost 1 base, V lost 4 bases, and 10 bases had no gene match. Germline V CDR1 and CDR2: MDHEN, SYDVKM. CDR3 DNA sequence: TGTGCCAGCAGTTCTTTCTACCGGACAGGCGCCAAAAACATTCAGTACTTC. Protein product: CASSSFYRTGAKNIQYF.

The sample holds many counts of this clonotype. The genes are TRBV6-1 and TRBJ1-6; 7 nucleotides agree with TRBD1. The CDR3 is 16 residues long. Germline V gene sequence: CDR1 MNHNS, CDR2 SASEGT. V trimming: 6 bases; J trimming: 3 bases; junction bases outside the gene matches: 8. Here the CDR3 reads CASSQTGQVYNSPLHF. Written as DNA, the CDR3 is TGTGCCAGCAGCCAGACCGGACAGGTCTATAATTCACCCCTCCACTTT.

The J gene is TRBJ2-2, the V gene TRBV20-1; 9 bases match TRBD1. From germline, CDR1 is DFQATT and CDR2 SNEGSKA (reference sequence). The CDR3 totals 19 residues. With V trimmed by 6 bases and J by 1 base, 18 bases remained unmatched. CDR3 residues: CSAPKVTGGFTLNTGELFF. The CDR3 bases are TGCAGTGCGCCGAAGGTAACAGGGGGCTTCACGTTGAACACCGGGGAGCTGTTTTTT.

The V and J genes are TRBV11-1 and TRBJ2-1, with D possibly matching TRBD2 (5 bases). Trimming pared 5 bases from V and 7 bases from J, leaving 9 bases between. The CDR3 runs 12 residues. The germline V gene encodes CDR1 SGHAT and CDR2 FQDESV (reference sequence). In DNA form, the CDR3 reads TGTGCCAGCAGCGCTAGCTGGAATGAGCAGTTCTTC. Amino acid sequence: CASSASWNEQFF.

The V gene is TRBV5-6, the J gene TRBJ2-5; TRBD1 matches at 9 bases. In germline, CDR1 is SGHDT, CDR2 YYEEEE. This CDR3 spans 18 amino acids. V was pared by 0 bases and J by 4 bases, with 13 bases of the junction left unmatched. CDR3 amino acids: CASSLGERRGTGRETQYF. The CDR3, as DNA: TGTGCCAGCAGCTTGGGGGAGAGGAGGGGGACAGGGCGAGAGACCCAGTACTTC. Drawing the rest from reference TRBV5-6 and TRBJ2-5, the complete variable domain is DAGVTQSPTHLIKTRGQQVTLRCSPKSGHDTVSWYQQALGQGPQFIFQYYEEEERQRGNFPDRFSGHQFPNYSSELNVNALLLGDSALYLCASSLGERRGTGRETQYFGPGTRLLVL.

The CDR3: CSAKWRGETQYF. The CDR3 DNA is TGCAGTGCTAAGTGGAGGGGAGAGACCCAGTACTTC. This sequence joins TRBV20-1 and TRBJ2-5, with D possibly being TRBD2 (6 bases). This CDR3 comprises 12 residues. V was cut by 4 bases and J by 4 bases, with 10 bases left in between. Germline values: CDR1 DFQATT, CDR2 SNEGSKA (reference sequence).

This clonotype was observed a handful of times. The rearrangement joins TRBV9 to TRBJ1-4; 8 bases are a match to TRBD1. The CDR3 spans 15 residues. J was trimmed by 8 bases and V by 4 bases; bases with no gene match: 10. The germline gives CDR1 SGDLS, CDR2 YYNGEE. The DNA of the CDR3 is TGTGCCAGCAGCTTCCGGACAGGGCGCACGGAAAAACTGTTTTTT. It is translated as CASSFRTGRTEKLFF.

This clonotype came up a few times. The chain couples TRBV29-1 to TRBJ2-1, with TRBD2 identical over 7 bases. From germline, CDR1 is SQVTM and CDR2 ANQGSEA. J lost 4 bases, V lost 4 bases, and 4 bases had no gene match. The CDR3 sequence is 13 residues long. The chain's CDR3 is CSVVGEGYNEQFF. The CDR3 DNA is TGCAGCGTTGTGGGGGAGGGATACAATGAGCAGTTCTTC.